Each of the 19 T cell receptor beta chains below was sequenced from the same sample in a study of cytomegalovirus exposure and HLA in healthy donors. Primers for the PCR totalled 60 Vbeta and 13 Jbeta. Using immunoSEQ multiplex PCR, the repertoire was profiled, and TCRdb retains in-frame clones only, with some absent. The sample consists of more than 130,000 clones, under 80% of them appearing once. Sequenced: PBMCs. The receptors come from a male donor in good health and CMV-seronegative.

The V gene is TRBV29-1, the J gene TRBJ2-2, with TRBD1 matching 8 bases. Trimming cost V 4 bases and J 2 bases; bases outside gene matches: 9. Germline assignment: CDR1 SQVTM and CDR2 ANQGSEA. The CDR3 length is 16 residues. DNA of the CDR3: TGCAGCGTTGTATGGTGGGGGACAGGCAACACCGGGGAGCTGTTTTTT. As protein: CSVVWWGTGNTGELFF.

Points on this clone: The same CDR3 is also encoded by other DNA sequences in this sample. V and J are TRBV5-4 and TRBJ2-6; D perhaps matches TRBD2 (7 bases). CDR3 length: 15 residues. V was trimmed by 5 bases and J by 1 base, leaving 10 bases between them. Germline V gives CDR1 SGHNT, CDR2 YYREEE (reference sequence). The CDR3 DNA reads TGTGCCAGCAGGGGAGGGGGTTCTGGGGCCAACGTCCTGACTTTC. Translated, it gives CASRGGGSGANVLTF. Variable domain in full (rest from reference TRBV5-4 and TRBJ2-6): ETGVTQSPTHLIKTRGQQVTLRCSSQSGHNTVSWYQQALGQGPQFIFQYYREEENGRGNFPPRFSGLQFPNYSSELNVNALELDDSALYLCASRGGGSGANVLTFGAGSRLTVL.

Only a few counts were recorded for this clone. CDR3 nucleotides: TGTGCCAGCAGTGACCCCCTTGGAGCGGGAGCGAGCAATGAGCAGTTCTTC. Protein product: CASSDPLGAGASNEQFF. The chain is built from TRBV6-1 and TRBJ2-1; 8 nucleotides agree with TRBD2. Trimming cost V 3 bases and J 6 bases; bases outside gene matches: 13. The germline V gene has CDR1 MNHNS and CDR2 SASEGT. This CDR3 spans 17 amino acids.

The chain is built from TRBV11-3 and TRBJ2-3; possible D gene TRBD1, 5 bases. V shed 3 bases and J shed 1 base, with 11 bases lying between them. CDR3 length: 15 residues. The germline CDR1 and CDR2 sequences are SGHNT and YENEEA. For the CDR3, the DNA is TGTGCCAGCAGCTTTAGGGGCGCTGGCACAGATACGCAGTATTTT. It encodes CASSFRGAGTDTQYF.

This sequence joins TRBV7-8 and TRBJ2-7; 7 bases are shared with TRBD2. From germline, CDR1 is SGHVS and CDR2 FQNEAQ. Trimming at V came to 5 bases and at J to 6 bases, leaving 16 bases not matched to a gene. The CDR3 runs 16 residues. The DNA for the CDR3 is TGTGCCAGCAGCCTCGGACTAGTTTTAAAGCCCCTCGAGCAGTACTTC. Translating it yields CASSLGLVLKPLEQYF. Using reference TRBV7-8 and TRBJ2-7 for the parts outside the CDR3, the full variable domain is GAGVSQSPRYKVAKRGQDVALRCDPISGHVSLFWYQQALGQGPEFLTYFQNEAQLDKSGLPSDRFFAERPEGSVSTLKIQRTQQEDSAVYLCASSLGLVLKPLEQYFGPGTRLTVT.

CDR3 residues: CSVGSPQGAYGAFF. The CDR3 nucleotides read TGCAGCGTTGGATCCCCCCAGGGGGCTTATGGGGCTTTCTTT. The J gene is TRBJ1-1, the V gene TRBV29-1; TRBD1 matches at 8 bases. CDR3 size: 14 residues. Trimming at V came to 4 bases and at J to 11 bases, leaving 15 bases not matched to a gene. CDR1 is SQVTM and CDR2 is ANQGSEA in the germline V gene.

In nucleotides, the CDR3 is TGTGCCAGCAGCGGTAGGGGTGAGCAGTTCTTC. Protein sequence: CASSGRGEQFF. The chain joins TRBV7-2 to TRBJ2-1; D perhaps matches TRBD1 (5 bases). V lost 5 bases and J 9 bases, leaving 8 bases between the germline ends. The germline gives CDR1 SGHTA, CDR2 FQGNSA. The CDR3 covers 11 residues. The full variable domain, with the rest looked up from reference TRBV7-2 and TRBJ2-1, is GAGVSQSPSNKVTEKGKDVELRCDPISGHTALYWYRQSLGQGLEFLIYFQGNSAPDKSGLPSDRFSAERTGGSVSTLTIQRTQQEDSAVYLCASSGRGEQFFGPGTRLTVL.

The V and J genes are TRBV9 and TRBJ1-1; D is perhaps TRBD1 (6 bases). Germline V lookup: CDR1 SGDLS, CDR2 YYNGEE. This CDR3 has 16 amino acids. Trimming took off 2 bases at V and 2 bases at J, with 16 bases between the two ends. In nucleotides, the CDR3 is TGTGCCAGCAGCGTGACCACCGGGACACCTAACACTGAAGCTTTCTTT. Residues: CASSVTTGTPNTEAFF.

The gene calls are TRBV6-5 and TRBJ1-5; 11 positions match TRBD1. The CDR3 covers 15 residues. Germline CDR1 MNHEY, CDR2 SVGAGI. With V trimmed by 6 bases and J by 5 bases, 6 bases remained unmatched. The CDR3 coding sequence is TGTGCCAGCAGCTGGACAGGGGGCGTCGATCAGCCCCAGCATTTT. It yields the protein CASSWTGGVDQPQHF.

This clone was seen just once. The CDR3 coding sequence is TGTGCCAGCAGCTTGGCTGGGGGGGGACTTAATGAAAAACTGTTTTTT. Protein: CASSLAGGGLNEKLFF. V usage is TRBV5-8 and J usage is TRBJ1-4; weak D call: TRBD1 (5 bases). The CDR3 is made up of 16 amino acids. Germline lookup yields CDR1 SGHTS and CDR2 YDEGEE. V lost 0 bases and J 4 bases, leaving 13 bases between the germline ends. The whole variable domain, filled in from reference TRBV5-8 and TRBJ1-4, reads EAGVTQSPTHLIKTRGQQATLRCSPISGHTSVYWYQQALGLGLQFLLWYDEGEERNRGNFPPRFSGRQFPNYSSELNVNALELEDSALYLCASSLAGGGLNEKLFFGSGTQLSVL.

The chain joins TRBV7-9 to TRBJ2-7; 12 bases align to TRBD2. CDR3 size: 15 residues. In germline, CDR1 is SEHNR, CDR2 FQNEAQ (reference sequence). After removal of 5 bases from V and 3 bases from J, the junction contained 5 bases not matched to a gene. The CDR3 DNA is TGTGCCAGCAGCCGGACTAGCGGGGAGATCTACGAGCAGTACTTC. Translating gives CASSRTSGEIYEQYF.

The CDR3 reads CATVTPGDTEAFF. The CDR3 nucleotides are TGTGCCACCGTAACTCCAGGGGACACTGAAGCTTTCTTT. The rearrangement joins TRBV7-9 to TRBJ1-1, with D possibly matching TRBD1 (6 bases). The length of the CDR3 is 13 residues. CDR1 SEHNR and CDR2 FQNEAQ come from the germline V gene (reference sequence). Trimming cost V 10 bases and J 3 bases, with 15 bases left between them.

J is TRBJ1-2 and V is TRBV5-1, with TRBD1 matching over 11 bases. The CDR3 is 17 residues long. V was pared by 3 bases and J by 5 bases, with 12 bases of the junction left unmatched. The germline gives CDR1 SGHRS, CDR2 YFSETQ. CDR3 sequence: CASSSQPGQGDFYGYTF. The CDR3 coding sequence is TGCGCCAGCAGCTCGCAACCGGGACAGGGGGACTTTTATGGCTACACCTTC.

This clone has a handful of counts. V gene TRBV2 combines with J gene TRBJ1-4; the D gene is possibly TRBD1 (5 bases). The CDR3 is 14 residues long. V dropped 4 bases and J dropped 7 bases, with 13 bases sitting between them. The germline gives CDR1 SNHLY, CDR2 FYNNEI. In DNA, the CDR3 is TGTGCCAGCAGTGCGGGAATCGGGGGTGAAAAACTGTTTTTT. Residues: CASSAGIGGEKLFF.

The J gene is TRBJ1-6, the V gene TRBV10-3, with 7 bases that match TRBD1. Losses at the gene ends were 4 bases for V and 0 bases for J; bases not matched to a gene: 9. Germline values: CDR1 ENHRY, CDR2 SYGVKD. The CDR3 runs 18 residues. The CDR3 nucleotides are TGTGCCATCAGTGGCCAAGACAGGGATAGCTCCTATAATTCACCCCTCCACTTT. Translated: CAISGQDRDSSYNSPLHF.

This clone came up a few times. The CDR3, as DNA: TGTGCCAGCAGCCCAGATATGGGGGGGCAGTACTTC. Translated: CASSPDMGGQYF. The rearrangement joins TRBV6-5 to TRBJ2-7, with D possibly being TRBD2 (6 bases). The CDR3 runs 12 residues. The ends were cut back, 6 bases at V and 9 bases at J, with 15 bases in the middle. Germline V gene data show CDR1 as MNHEY and CDR2 as SVGAGI.

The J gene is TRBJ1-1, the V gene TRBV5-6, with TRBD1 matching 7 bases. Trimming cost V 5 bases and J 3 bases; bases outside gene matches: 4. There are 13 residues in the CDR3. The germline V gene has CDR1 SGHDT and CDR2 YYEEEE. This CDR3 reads CASSRDRYTEAFF. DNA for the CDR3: TGTGCCAGCAGTCGGGACAGATACACTGAAGCTTTCTTT.

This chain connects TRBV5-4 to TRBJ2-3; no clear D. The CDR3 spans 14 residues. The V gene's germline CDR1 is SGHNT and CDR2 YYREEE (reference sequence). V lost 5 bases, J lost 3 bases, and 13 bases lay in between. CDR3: CASSFLTGTDTQYF. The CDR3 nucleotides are TGTGCCAGCAGTTTCCTGACTGGGACAGATACGCAGTATTTT.

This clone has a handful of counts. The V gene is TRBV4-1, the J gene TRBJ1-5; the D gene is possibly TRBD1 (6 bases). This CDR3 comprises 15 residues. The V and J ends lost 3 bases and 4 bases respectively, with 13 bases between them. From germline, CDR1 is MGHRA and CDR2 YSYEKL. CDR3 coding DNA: TGCGCCAGCAGCCAGGGTGCTACAGGGAATCAGCCCCAGCATTTT. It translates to CASSQGATGNQPQHF.